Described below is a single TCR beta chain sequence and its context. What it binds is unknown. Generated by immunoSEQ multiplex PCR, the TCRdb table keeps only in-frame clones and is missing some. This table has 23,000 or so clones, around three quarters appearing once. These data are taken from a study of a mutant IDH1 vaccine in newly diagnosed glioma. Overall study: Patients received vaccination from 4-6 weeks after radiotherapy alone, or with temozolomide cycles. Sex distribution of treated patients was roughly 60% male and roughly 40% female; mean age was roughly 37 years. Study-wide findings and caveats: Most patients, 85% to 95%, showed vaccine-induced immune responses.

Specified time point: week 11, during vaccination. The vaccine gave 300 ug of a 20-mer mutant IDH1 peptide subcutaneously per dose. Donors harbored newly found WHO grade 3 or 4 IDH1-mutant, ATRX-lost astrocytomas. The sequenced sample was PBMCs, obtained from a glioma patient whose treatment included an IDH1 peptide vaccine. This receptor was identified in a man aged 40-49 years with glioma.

CDR3 bases: TGTGCCAGCAGTGACATCAGGAGCAATCAGCCCCAGCATTTT. Its protein product is CASSDIRSNQPQHF. The V call is TRBV6-1, the J call TRBJ1-5; no firm D call. In germline, CDR1 is MNHNS, CDR2 SASEGT. The CDR3 is 14 amino acids. Trimming pared 3 bases from V and 1 base from J, leaving 7 bases between.